This TCR beta chain was obtained from a study of T cells in Graves' hyperthyroidism and ophthalmopathy. Study information: It was at initial diagnosis, before any treatment, that peripheral blood was collected.

The CDR3 regions of TCR beta were amplified from RNA transcripts. TCR CDR3 regions were first amplified by RT-PCR with HTBI primers. Each CDR3 protein gets one entry after TCRdb re-called the multiplex PCR reads with MiXCR. The repertoire consists of hundreds of thousands of distinct CDR3 sequences, with over 15% occurring once and the leading ten covering 15% to 20%. In germline, CDR1 is KGHDR, CDR2 SFDVKD. The CDR3 has 19 amino acids. V was clipped by 0 bases and J by 0 bases; unmatched bases: 11. Study-level results: A model of 13 V-J features distinguished ophthalmopathy from stable hyperthyroidism.

This clonotype was counted ten times or more. What it binds is unknown. The V and J genes are TRBV24-1 and TRBJ2-3; 7 bases are shared with TRBD1. Sequenced input: blood. The clonotype was recovered from a woman between 18 and 30 years old with Graves' hyperthyroidism. The CDR3 DNA is TGTGCCACCAGTGATTTGCGAGACAGGGACGGATCTAGCACAGATACGCAGTATTTT. Translated: CATSDLRDRDGSSTDTQYF.